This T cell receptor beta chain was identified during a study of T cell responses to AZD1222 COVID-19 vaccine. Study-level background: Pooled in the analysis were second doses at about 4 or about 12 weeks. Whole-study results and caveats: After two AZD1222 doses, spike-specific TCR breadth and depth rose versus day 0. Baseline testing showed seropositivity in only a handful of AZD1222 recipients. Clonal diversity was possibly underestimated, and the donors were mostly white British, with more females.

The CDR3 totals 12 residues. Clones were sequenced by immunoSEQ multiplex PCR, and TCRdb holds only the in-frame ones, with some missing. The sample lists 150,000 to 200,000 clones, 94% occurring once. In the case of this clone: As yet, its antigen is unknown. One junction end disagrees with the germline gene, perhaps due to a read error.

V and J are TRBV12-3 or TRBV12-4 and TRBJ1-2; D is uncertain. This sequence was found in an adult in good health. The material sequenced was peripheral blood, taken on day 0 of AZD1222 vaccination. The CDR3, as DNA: TGTGCCAGCAGTGTAGCTAACTATGGCTACACCTTC. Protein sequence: CASSVANYGYTF.